These 24 T cell receptor beta chains were all obtained from the same sample, sequenced in a study of HIV-infected children after antiretroviral therapy interruption. The TCR library was built from RNA with a 3' RACE protocol and unique molecular identifiers. TCRdb used MiXCR to reprocess the 3' RACE reads, holding one entry per CDR3 protein. Of some 41,000 distinct CDR3 sequences in the sample, more than 6.5% were seen once. Described treatment: PENTA 11 planned treatment interruption arm or continuous ART arm. The source material was CD45RA+ CD4+ T cells from PBMCs, pooled from several time points, sampled from a donor given antiretroviral therapy, either interrupted or continuous. Regarding subset: naive CD4+ CD45RA+ CD45RO- T cells. These receptors were taken from a pool of human donors with HIV.

This clonotype was detected ten times or more. The chain employs TRBV29-1 and TRBJ1-1; 9 bases map to TRBD1. The germline gives CDR1 SQVTM, CDR2 ANQGSEA. There are 14 residues in the CDR3. V lost 7 bases, J lost 0 bases, and 6 bases stayed unmatched. The CDR3 spells CSGVGTGLNTEAFF. DNA for the CDR3: TGCAGCGGGGTCGGGACAGGGTTGAACACTGAAGCTTTCTTT. Based on the CDR3 plus reference TRBV29-1 and TRBJ1-1, the full variable domain is SAVISQKPSRDICQRGTSLTIQCQVDSQVTMMFWYRQQPGQSLTLIATANQGSEATYESGFVIDKFPISRPNLTFSTLTVSNMSPEDSSIYLCSGVGTGLNTEAFFGQGTRLTVV.

The chain is built from TRBV20-1 and TRBJ1-3; 9 bases are shared with TRBD1. Germline lookup yields CDR1 DFQATT and CDR2 SNEGSKA (reference sequence). V lost 5 bases and J lost 2; bases outside the gene matches: 16. This CDR3 has 18 amino acids. The CDR3 nucleotides read TGCAGTGCTCTAGCAAGGCCGGGACAGGGTCTCCCTGGAAACACCATATATTTT. This translates into CSALARPGQGLPGNTIYF.

There are many counts of this clonotype. The gene calls are TRBV6-2 or TRBV6-3 and TRBJ1-5; 7 bases agree with TRBD1. The V segment lost 4 bases and the J segment 3 bases; nucleotides outside the gene matches: 9. CDR1 MNHEY and CDR2 SVGEGT come from the germline V gene. CDR3 length: 16 amino acids. The CDR3 here is CASSSRTGEHNQPQHF. The CDR3 region has the DNA TGTGCCAGCAGTTCTCGGACAGGCGAACACAATCAGCCCCAGCATTTT.

V gene TRBV12-3 or TRBV12-4 combines with J gene TRBJ1-2; 8 bases are a match to TRBD1. The CDR3 totals 12 residues. V shed 7 bases and J 4 bases; nucleotides not matched to a gene: 2. For the CDR3, the DNA is TGTGCCAGCAACGGACAGGGCTATGGCTACACCTTC. It codes for CASNGQGYGYTF.

This clonotype was detected many times. J is TRBJ2-7 and V is TRBV20-1; D remains unclear. CDR1 and CDR2 (germline): DFQATT, SNEGSKA (reference sequence). Trimming removed 3 bases at V and 3 bases at J, with 6 bases between. This CDR3 is built from 11 residues. The CDR3 coding sequence is TGCAGTGCTAGCAACCTCTACGAGCAGTACTTC. Its protein product is CSASNLYEQYF.

The sample holds many counts of this clonotype. The chain recombines TRBV12-3 or TRBV12-4 with TRBJ1-1; D is unclear. This CDR3 comprises 13 residues. Trimming shortened V by 5 bases and J by 1 base, and 8 bases separated the two germline ends. DNA of the CDR3: TGTGCCAGCAGTGCGACATGGAACACTGAAGCTTTCTTT. It encodes CASSATWNTEAFF.

This clonotype was recorded a few times. V usage is TRBV25-1 and J usage is TRBJ1-6, with TRBD1 as a possible D gene (5 bases). This CDR3 spans 15 amino acids. CDR1 and CDR2 from the germline V gene are MGHDK and SYGVNS. V lost 4 bases and J 11 bases, leaving 18 bases between the germline ends. CDR3 DNA: TGTGCCAGCAGTGGCTCCGGGACGGAGAGAGCACCCCTCCACTTT. As protein: CASSGSGTERAPLHF.

This chain joins TRBV19 and TRBJ1-5; no clear D. CDR3 length: 17 residues. In germline, CDR1 is LNHDA, CDR2 SQIVND (reference sequence). The V gene lost 5 bases and the J gene lost 0 bases, with 17 bases spanning the gap. The CDR3 DNA sequence: TGTGCCAGTAGTCCCCAACGGATAAGTTATAGCAATCAGCCCCAGCATTTT. As protein: CASSPQRISYSNQPQHF.

V usage is TRBV7-7 and J usage is TRBJ2-1; TRBD1 is a possible D gene (5 bases). V lost 5 bases, J lost 3 bases, and 14 bases lay in between. The CDR3 consists of 15 residues. CDR1 and CDR2 from the germline V gene are SSHAT and FNYEAQ (reference sequence). CDR3 loop: CASSVEQGSYNEQFF. CDR3 nucleotides: TGTGCCAGCAGCGTAGAGCAGGGAAGCTACAATGAGCAGTTCTTC.

This clonotype has more than one count but fewer than ten. This CDR3 is CASSLGALRSRTDTQYF. CDR3 DNA sequence: TGTGCCAGCAGCTTAGGGGCTTTACGTTCTCGCACAGATACGCAGTATTTT. The chain employs TRBV7-6 and TRBJ2-3; D call uncertain. CDR3 length: 17 residues. Germline assignment: CDR1 SGHVS and CDR2 FNYEAQ. V was clipped by 1 base and J by 1 base, with 15 bases between them.

This clonotype was counted ten times or more. The chain employs TRBV19 and TRBJ1-2, with TRBD1 matching 10 bases. The CDR3 has 14 residues. CDR1 is LNHDA and CDR2 is SQIVND in the germline V gene (reference sequence). Germline trimming cut 7 bases from V and 4 bases from J; bases unmatched to any gene: 6. In DNA, the CDR3 is TGTGCCAGTACCCGGGACAGGGGTAGCTATGGCTACACCTTC. This gives the protein CASTRDRGSYGYTF.

This clonotype was seen many times. The gene calls are TRBV27 and TRBJ2-7; 14 nucleotides match TRBD2. Germline trimming cut 5 bases from V and 2 bases from J; bases unmatched to any gene: 2. Germline assignment: CDR1 MNHEY and CDR2 SMNVEV (reference sequence). There are 15 residues in the CDR3. CDR3 bases: TGTGCCAGCAGTATGGGACTAGCGGGGGCCTACGAGCAGTACTTC. This gives the protein CASSMGLAGAYEQYF.

Ten or more counts support this clonotype. This rearrangement joins TRBV21-1 to TRBJ1-3; TRBD1, the D gene given by the table, was not confirmed from the DNA. TRBV21-1 is classified as a pseudogene. This CDR3 has 20 residues. CDR3 sequence (DNA): TGTGCCAGCAGCAAAGAGGATATGGGGGGACACAAAGACTCTGGAAACACCATATATTTT. It yields the protein CASSKEDMGGHKDSGNTIYF.

This clonotype was detected ten times or more. The gene calls are TRBV7-9 and TRBJ1-1, with TRBD1 matching over 8 bases. V lost 5 bases and J lost 5; bases outside the gene matches: 4. The CDR3 has 13 residues. Germline V gives CDR1 SEHNR, CDR2 FQNEAQ (reference sequence). The CDR3 spells CASSEQGATEAFF. In DNA, the CDR3 is TGTGCCAGCAGCGAGCAGGGGGCTACTGAAGCTTTCTTT.

The sample holds many counts of this clonotype. The rearrangement uses TRBV9 and TRBJ2-5; D not resolved. V was trimmed by 5 bases and J by 5 bases, leaving 16 bases between them. In germline, CDR1 is SGDLS, CDR2 YYNGEE. The CDR3 contains 14 residues. This CDR3 reads CASSAVDPGETQYF. The CDR3 DNA sequence: TGTGCCAGCAGTGCGGTCGATCCCGGCGAGACCCAGTACTTC.

This chain joins TRBV12-3 or TRBV12-4 and TRBJ2-1; 9 bases are a match to TRBD1. This CDR3 comprises 15 residues. V shed 3 bases, J shed 5 bases, and the junction held 5 bases outside the gene matches. The CDR3 here is CASSFDRGSNNEQFF. DNA for the CDR3: TGTGCCAGCAGTTTCGACAGGGGGAGCAACAATGAGCAGTTCTTC.

At least ten counts were recorded for this clonotype. V usage is TRBV28 and J usage is TRBJ1-1; D is unresolved. This CDR3 spans 17 amino acids. CDR1 is MDHEN and CDR2 is SYDVKM in the germline V gene. Trimming left V 2 bases short and J 1 base short, with 17 bases between. CDR3 loop: CASSLRVSRGGNTEAFF. DNA for the CDR3: TGTGCCAGCAGTTTACGGGTGAGCCGAGGAGGGAACACTGAAGCTTTCTTT.

This clonotype was detected many times. V usage is TRBV3-1 and J usage is TRBJ2-1; D not certain. Trimming took off 3 bases at V and 8 bases at J, with 8 bases between the two ends. The CDR3 extends over 12 amino acids. Germline lookup yields CDR1 LGHDT and CDR2 YNNKEL (reference sequence). The CDR3 sequence: CASSQTDDEQFF. The CDR3 nucleotides are TGTGCCAGCAGCCAGACGGATGATGAGCAGTTCTTC.

This clonotype was counted ten times or more. V usage is TRBV7-3 and J usage is TRBJ2-3; 12 nucleotides match TRBD2. With V trimmed by 5 bases and J by 4 bases, 10 bases remained unmatched. The germline V gene encodes CDR1 SGHTA and CDR2 FQGTGA. The length of the CDR3 is 17 residues. CDR3 DNA: TGTGCCAGCAGCCCCATCCGACTAGCGGGAGAGGCAGATACGCAGTATTTT. Protein product: CASSPIRLAGEADTQYF. The variable domain in full, with the rest retrieved from reference TRBV7-3 and TRBJ2-3, is GAGVSQTPSNKVTEKGKYVELRCDPISGHTALYWYRQSLGQGPEFLIYFQGTGAADDSGLPNDRFFAVRPEGSVSTLKIQRTERGDSAVYLCASSPIRLAGEADTQYFGPGTRLTVL.

This clonotype is labeled as medium-sized. The rearrangement links TRBV30 to TRBJ2-7; weak D call: TRBD2 (6 bases). V was clipped by 2 bases and J by 10 bases, with 15 bases between them. The CDR3 covers 12 residues. Germline lookup yields CDR1 GTSNPN and CDR2 SVGIG (reference sequence). The CDR3, as DNA: TGTGCCTGGAGTCCCGGGACTGATGAACAGTACTTC. Protein sequence: CAWSPGTDEQYF.

This clonotype was seen at least ten times. The rearrangement joins TRBV27 to TRBJ2-5; D is ambiguous. Germline lookup yields CDR1 MNHEY and CDR2 SMNVEV (reference sequence). The CDR3 contains 13 residues. The germline V and J ends were trimmed by 10 bases and 7 bases, with 19 bases remaining between them. CDR3 sequence (DNA): TGTGCCACCTCCCAAACCCCACTTGGGACCCAGTACTTC. Translated: CATSQTPLGTQYF.

This clonotype occurred many times. V is TRBV19 and J is TRBJ2-4, with D perhaps being TRBD1 or TRBD2 (5 bases each). This CDR3 region has 12 residues. V lost 8 bases, J lost 0 bases, and 5 bases lay in between. Per germline, CDR1 LNHDA and CDR2 SQIVND (reference sequence). CDR3 nucleotides: TGTGCCAGTGGGGGAGCCAAAAACATTCAGTACTTC. Translation gives CASGGAKNIQYF.

This clonotype has at least ten counts. V is TRBV5-1 and J is TRBJ2-1, with TRBD2 matching 8 bases. CDR1 is SGHRS, CDR2 YFSETQ, per germline. Trimming at V came to 0 bases and at J to 2 bases, leaving 7 bases not matched to a gene. The CDR3 covers 17 residues. In DNA form, the CDR3 reads TGCGCCAGCAGCTTGGCTGTAGCGGGGACGACCTACAATGAGCAGTTCTTC. Its protein is CASSLAVAGTTYNEQFF.

This clonotype was picked up many times. The chain joins TRBV2 to TRBJ2-7, with D perhaps TRBD2 (6 bases). The CDR3 totals 15 residues. Trimming stripped 7 bases from V and 0 bases from J, with 16 bases between. CDR1 SNHLY and CDR2 FYNNEI come from the germline V gene. In nucleotides, the CDR3 is TGTGCCAGCAATTTACTAGCCGCCATCTCCTACGAGCAGTACTTC. This sequence encodes CASNLLAAISYEQYF.